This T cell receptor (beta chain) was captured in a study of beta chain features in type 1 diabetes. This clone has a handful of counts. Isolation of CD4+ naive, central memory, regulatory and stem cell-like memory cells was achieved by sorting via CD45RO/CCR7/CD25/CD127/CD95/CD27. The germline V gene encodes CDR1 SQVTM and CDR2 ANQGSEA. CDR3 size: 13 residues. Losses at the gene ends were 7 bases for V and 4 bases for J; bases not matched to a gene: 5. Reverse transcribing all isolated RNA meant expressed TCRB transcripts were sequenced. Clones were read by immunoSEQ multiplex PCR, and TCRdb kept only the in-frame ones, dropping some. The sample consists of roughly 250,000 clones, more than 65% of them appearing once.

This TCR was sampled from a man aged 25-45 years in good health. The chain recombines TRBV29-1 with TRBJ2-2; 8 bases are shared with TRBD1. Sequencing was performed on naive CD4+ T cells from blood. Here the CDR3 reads CSAGQAITGELFF. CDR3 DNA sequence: TGCAGCGCGGGACAGGCTATCACCGGGGAGCTGTTTTTT.